The next 24 T cell receptor beta chains were all read from a single sample in a study of shared clonotypes between healthy human individuals. The protocol was immunoSEQ multiplex PCR, while the TCRdb copy is restricted to in-frame clones and leaves out a portion. The table includes around 2,000,000 clones, about 95% detected once. Sequencing was done on a sample of naive CD4+ T cells sorted from blood. Subset reported: CD45RA+ positively selected. The receptors come from a man between 18 and 29 years old in good health.

The chain is built from TRBV27 and TRBJ2-7; 8 nucleotides agree with TRBD1. The CDR3 is 14 amino acids. Germline V gives CDR1 MNHEY, CDR2 SMNVEV (reference sequence). V lost 4 bases to trimming and J lost 3 bases; unmatched junction nucleotides: 5. Written as DNA, the CDR3 is TGTGCCAGCAGTTCGGGACAGGTCTTCTACGAGCAGTACTTC. This gives the protein CASSSGQVFYEQYF.

As for this clone: A clone one base away is much larger, so this may be a read error. V usage is TRBV4-1 and J usage is TRBJ2-7; either TRBD1 or TRBD2 may supply D (7 bases each). Germline CDR1 reads MGHRA; CDR2 reads YSYEKL. The CDR3 loop spans 15 amino acids. CDR3 sequence (DNA): TGCGCCAGCAGCGAGAGACAGGGACTATCCTGCGAGCAGTACTTC. Translating it yields CASSERQGLSCEQYF.

The V and J genes are TRBV10-2 and TRBJ2-7, with D perhaps TRBD1 (6 bases). CDR1 is WSHSY and CDR2 is SAAADI in the germline V gene. Trimming stripped 3 bases from V and 6 bases from J, with 12 bases between. The CDR3 length is 13 residues. CDR3 in DNA: TGCGCCAGCAGTGAACAGGGTCGGATCGAGCAGTACTTC. Its protein is CASSEQGRIEQYF.

This chain connects TRBV29-1 to TRBJ2-7; D not certain. The CDR3 extends over 11 amino acids. Between the trimmed V and J ends, which lost 4 bases and 4 bases, there was a span of 8 bases. The germline V gene has CDR1 SQVTM and CDR2 ANQGSEA. The CDR3 sequence: CSVVSLYEQYF. CDR3 in DNA: TGCAGCGTTGTGAGCCTATACGAGCAGTACTTC.

The V call is TRBV28, the J call TRBJ2-7; TRBD2 is a possible D gene (6 bases). Trimming cost V 4 bases and J 7 bases, with 17 bases left between them. The CDR3 is 14 amino acids. The germline V gene encodes CDR1 MDHEN and CDR2 SYDVKM. The CDR3 coding sequence is TGTGCCAGCAGTTCGACAAGGAGGGGCGGAGAGCAGTACTTC. This codes for CASSSTRRGGEQYF.

CDR3 in DNA: TGCGCCACCGCGCCCGACAGAAACTATGGCTACACCTTC. Translation: CATAPDRNYGYTF. The J gene is TRBJ1-2, the V gene TRBV5-1; possible D gene TRBD1, 5 bases. CDR1 is SGHRS, CDR2 YFSETQ, per germline. The CDR3 extends over 13 amino acids. Trimming removed 9 bases from V and 2 bases from J, with 14 bases in between. Variable domain in full (rest from reference TRBV5-1 and TRBJ1-2): KAGVTQTPRYLIKTRGQQVTLSCSPISGHRSVSWYQQTPGQGLQFLFEYFSETQRNKGNFPGRFSGRQFSNSRSEMNVSTLELGDSALYLCATAPDRNYGYTFGSGTRLTVV.

This chain links TRBV10-3 with TRBJ2-5, with D unresolved. This CDR3 region has 12 residues. Trimming pared 3 bases from V and 8 bases from J, leaving 10 bases between. Germline lookup yields CDR1 ENHRY and CDR2 SYGVKD. Here the CDR3 reads CAISDGIVTQYF. CDR3 DNA sequence: TGTGCCATCAGTGATGGTATTGTAACCCAGTACTTC.

The chain has TRBV27 and TRBJ2-2; no firm D call. CDR1 and CDR2 (germline): MNHEY, SMNVEV (reference sequence). Trimming cost V 2 bases and J 1 base, with 8 bases left between them. The CDR3 is 15 amino acids. This chain's CDR3 is CASSLEALNTGELFF. The CDR3 coding sequence is TGTGCCAGCAGTTTAGAAGCTCTGAACACCGGGGAGCTGTTTTTT.

The gene calls are TRBV30 and TRBJ2-7, with TRBD2 identical over 11 bases. Germline trimming cut 3 bases from V and 2 bases from J; bases unmatched to any gene: 15. CDR1 is GTSNPN and CDR2 is SVGIG in the germline V gene (reference sequence). This CDR3 has 18 amino acids. The CDR3, as DNA: TGTGCCTGGAGCAGCGGCTTTTTAGGGACTAGCGGCCCCTACGAGCAGTACTTC. It codes for CAWSSGFLGTSGPYEQYF.

In DNA, the CDR3 is TGTGCCAGCAGCTTAGAGTTGCGGGGTACAGATACGCAGTATTTT. Encoded protein: CASSLELRGTDTQYF. The V call is TRBV7-6, the J call TRBJ2-3, with a tentative D call TRBD2 (6 bases). The CDR3 is made up of 15 amino acids. V dropped 1 base and J dropped 3 bases, with 11 bases sitting between them. Germline CDR1 reads SGHVS; CDR2 reads FNYEAQ.

This chain joins TRBV28 and TRBJ2-7, with a tentative D call TRBD2 (7 bases). CDR3 length: 15 amino acids. The germline CDR1 and CDR2 sequences are MDHEN and SYDVKM. V was trimmed by 5 bases and J by 3 bases, leaving 17 bases between them. The CDR3 loop is CASSATGGLLYEQYF. In DNA, the CDR3 is TGTGCCAGCAGTGCCACGGGGGGCCTCCTCTACGAGCAGTACTTC. The full variable domain, in which reference TRBV28 and TRBJ2-7 provide the parts outside the CDR3, is DVKVTQSSRYLVKRTGEKVFLECVQDMDHENMFWYRQDPGLGLRLIYFSYDVKMKEKGDIPEGYSVSREKKERFSLILESASTNQTSMYLCASSATGGLLYEQYFGPGTRLTVT.

The rearrangement links TRBV7-9 to TRBJ2-5; D unclear. Germline CDR1 is SEHNR and CDR2 is FQNEAQ (reference sequence). V was pared by 5 bases and J by 5 bases, with 9 bases between. This CDR3 has 12 residues. The CDR3 DNA reads as TGTGCCAGCAGCCCATCCTCGGAGACCCAGTACTTC. Translation: CASSPSSETQYF.

The chain is built from TRBV25-1 and TRBJ2-7, with D tentatively TRBD1 or TRBD2 (5 bases each). This CDR3 has 13 amino acids. The ends were cut back, 5 bases at V and 4 bases at J, with 12 bases in the middle. Germline CDR1 reads MGHDK; CDR2 reads SYGVNS. The CDR3 is CASSRRDGYEQYF. CDR3 bases: TGTGCCAGCAGTCGTCGGGACGGTTACGAGCAGTACTTC.

About this clone itself: This same CDR3 is encoded by further DNA sequences in the sample. V is TRBV7-2 and J is TRBJ2-5; possible D gene TRBD1, 5 bases. The CDR3 has 13 amino acids. Germline CDR1 is SGHTA and CDR2 is FQGNSA. The ends were cut back, 5 bases at V and 5 bases at J, with 12 bases in the middle. The CDR3 DNA reads TGTGCCAGCAGCCGCGATAGGGGCGAGACCCAGTACTTC. It yields the protein CASSRDRGETQYF.

The V gene is TRBV27, the J gene TRBJ2-5; 8 bases fit TRBD2. The CDR3 spans 14 residues. CDR1 MNHEY and CDR2 SMNVEV come from the germline V gene (reference sequence). J lost 13 bases, V lost 1 base, and 11 bases had no gene match. The CDR3 spells CASSLYSRGGPTYF. CDR3 nucleotide sequence: TGTGCCAGCAGTTTATATTCCCGGGGGGGACCTACGTACTTC.

The chain couples TRBV5-4 to TRBJ1-4, with D tentatively TRBD1 (6 bases). This CDR3 is built from 14 residues. The V end was cut by 2 bases, the J end by 5 bases, with 10 bases between. Per germline, CDR1 SGHNT and CDR2 YYREEE (reference sequence). CDR3 sequence (DNA): TGTGCCAGCAGCTTTCAGGGGCCCAATGAAAAACTGTTTTTT. This encodes CASSFQGPNEKLFF.

The chain recombines TRBV29-1 with TRBJ2-7; no clear D. Between the trimmed V and J ends, which lost 6 bases and 1 base, there was a span of 10 bases. CDR3 length equals 12 residues. Germline V CDR1 and CDR2: SQVTM, ANQGSEA. CDR3 nucleotide sequence: TGCAGCGTCCTTGAAGGGTCCTACGAGCAGTACTTC. It translates to CSVLEGSYEQYF.

The J gene is TRBJ2-3, the V gene TRBV5-1; 11 bases agree with TRBD2. The CDR3 sequence is 16 residues long. The V and J ends lost 0 bases and 3 bases, in that order; junction bases with no gene match: 3. CDR1 and CDR2 from the germline V gene are SGHRS and YFSETQ. The CDR3 DNA reads as TGCGCCAGCAGCTTGGATCTAGCGGGAGGAACAGATACGCAGTATTTT. The encoded protein is CASSLDLAGGTDTQYF.

The CDR3 DNA reads TGTGCCAGCAGCCCCGGGAGAGCCTACGAGCAGTACTTC. As protein: CASSPGRAYEQYF. V is TRBV5-6 and J is TRBJ2-7; the D gene is possibly TRBD2 (6 bases). Per germline, CDR1 SGHDT and CDR2 YYEEEE. V was clipped by 4 bases and J by 2 bases, with 10 bases between them. The CDR3 sequence is 13 residues long.

This clone was recorded once. The rearrangement links TRBV5-1 to TRBJ2-1, with TRBD1 matching over 9 bases. This CDR3 is 14 amino acids long. The trim removed 0 bases at V and 7 bases at J, leaving 2 bases unmatched. Per germline, CDR1 SGHRS and CDR2 YFSETQ. In nucleotides, the CDR3 is TGCGCCAGCAGCTTGGGGGGACAGGGAAATGAGCAGTTCTTC. Protein sequence: CASSLGGQGNEQFF.

CDR3 residues: CASSSRGGNTEAFF. CDR3 sequence (DNA): TGTGCCAGCAGTTCCAGGGGGGGGAACACTGAAGCTTTCTTT. This chain uses TRBV27 with TRBJ1-1, with TRBD1 matching over 7 bases. The CDR3 runs 14 residues. CDR1 and CDR2 (germline): MNHEY, SMNVEV (reference sequence). V gave up 4 bases and J gave up 1 base; unmatched junction bases: 3.

This sequence joins TRBV6-1 and TRBJ1-1, with 7 nucleotides matching TRBD1. J lost 1 base, V lost 8 bases, and 4 bases had no gene match. This CDR3 spans 13 amino acids. The germline V gene has CDR1 MNHNS and CDR2 SASEGT. The CDR3: CASQDRQNTEAFF. CDR3 DNA: TGTGCCAGCCAGGACAGGCAGAACACTGAAGCTTTCTTT.

The rearrangement links TRBV5-1 to TRBJ2-5, with D possibly matching TRBD2 (5 bases). V lost 7 bases to trimming and J lost 2 bases, with 18 bases between them. Per the germline V gene, CDR1 is SGHRS and CDR2 is YFSETQ. The CDR3 contains 15 residues. The CDR3 DNA follows: TGCGCCAGCGCAGACCGCGGCGAGCGGCAAGAGACCCAGTACTTC. As protein: CASADRGERQETQYF.

This chain connects TRBV2 to TRBJ2-5; D call uncertain. Trimming removed 9 bases at V and 3 bases at J, with 8 bases between. Germline CDR1 and CDR2: SNHLY and FYNNEI. This CDR3 has 11 amino acids. For the CDR3, the DNA is TGTGCCAGTACATCTGAAGAGACCCAGTACTTC. This gives the protein CASTSEETQYF. Combining the CDR3 with reference TRBV2 and TRBJ2-5 gives the whole variable domain EPEVTQTPSHQVTQMGQEVILRCVPISNHLYFYWYRQILGQKVEFLVSFYNNEISEKSEIFDDQFSVERPDGSNFTLKIRSTKLEDSAMYFCASTSEETQYFGPGTRLLVL.